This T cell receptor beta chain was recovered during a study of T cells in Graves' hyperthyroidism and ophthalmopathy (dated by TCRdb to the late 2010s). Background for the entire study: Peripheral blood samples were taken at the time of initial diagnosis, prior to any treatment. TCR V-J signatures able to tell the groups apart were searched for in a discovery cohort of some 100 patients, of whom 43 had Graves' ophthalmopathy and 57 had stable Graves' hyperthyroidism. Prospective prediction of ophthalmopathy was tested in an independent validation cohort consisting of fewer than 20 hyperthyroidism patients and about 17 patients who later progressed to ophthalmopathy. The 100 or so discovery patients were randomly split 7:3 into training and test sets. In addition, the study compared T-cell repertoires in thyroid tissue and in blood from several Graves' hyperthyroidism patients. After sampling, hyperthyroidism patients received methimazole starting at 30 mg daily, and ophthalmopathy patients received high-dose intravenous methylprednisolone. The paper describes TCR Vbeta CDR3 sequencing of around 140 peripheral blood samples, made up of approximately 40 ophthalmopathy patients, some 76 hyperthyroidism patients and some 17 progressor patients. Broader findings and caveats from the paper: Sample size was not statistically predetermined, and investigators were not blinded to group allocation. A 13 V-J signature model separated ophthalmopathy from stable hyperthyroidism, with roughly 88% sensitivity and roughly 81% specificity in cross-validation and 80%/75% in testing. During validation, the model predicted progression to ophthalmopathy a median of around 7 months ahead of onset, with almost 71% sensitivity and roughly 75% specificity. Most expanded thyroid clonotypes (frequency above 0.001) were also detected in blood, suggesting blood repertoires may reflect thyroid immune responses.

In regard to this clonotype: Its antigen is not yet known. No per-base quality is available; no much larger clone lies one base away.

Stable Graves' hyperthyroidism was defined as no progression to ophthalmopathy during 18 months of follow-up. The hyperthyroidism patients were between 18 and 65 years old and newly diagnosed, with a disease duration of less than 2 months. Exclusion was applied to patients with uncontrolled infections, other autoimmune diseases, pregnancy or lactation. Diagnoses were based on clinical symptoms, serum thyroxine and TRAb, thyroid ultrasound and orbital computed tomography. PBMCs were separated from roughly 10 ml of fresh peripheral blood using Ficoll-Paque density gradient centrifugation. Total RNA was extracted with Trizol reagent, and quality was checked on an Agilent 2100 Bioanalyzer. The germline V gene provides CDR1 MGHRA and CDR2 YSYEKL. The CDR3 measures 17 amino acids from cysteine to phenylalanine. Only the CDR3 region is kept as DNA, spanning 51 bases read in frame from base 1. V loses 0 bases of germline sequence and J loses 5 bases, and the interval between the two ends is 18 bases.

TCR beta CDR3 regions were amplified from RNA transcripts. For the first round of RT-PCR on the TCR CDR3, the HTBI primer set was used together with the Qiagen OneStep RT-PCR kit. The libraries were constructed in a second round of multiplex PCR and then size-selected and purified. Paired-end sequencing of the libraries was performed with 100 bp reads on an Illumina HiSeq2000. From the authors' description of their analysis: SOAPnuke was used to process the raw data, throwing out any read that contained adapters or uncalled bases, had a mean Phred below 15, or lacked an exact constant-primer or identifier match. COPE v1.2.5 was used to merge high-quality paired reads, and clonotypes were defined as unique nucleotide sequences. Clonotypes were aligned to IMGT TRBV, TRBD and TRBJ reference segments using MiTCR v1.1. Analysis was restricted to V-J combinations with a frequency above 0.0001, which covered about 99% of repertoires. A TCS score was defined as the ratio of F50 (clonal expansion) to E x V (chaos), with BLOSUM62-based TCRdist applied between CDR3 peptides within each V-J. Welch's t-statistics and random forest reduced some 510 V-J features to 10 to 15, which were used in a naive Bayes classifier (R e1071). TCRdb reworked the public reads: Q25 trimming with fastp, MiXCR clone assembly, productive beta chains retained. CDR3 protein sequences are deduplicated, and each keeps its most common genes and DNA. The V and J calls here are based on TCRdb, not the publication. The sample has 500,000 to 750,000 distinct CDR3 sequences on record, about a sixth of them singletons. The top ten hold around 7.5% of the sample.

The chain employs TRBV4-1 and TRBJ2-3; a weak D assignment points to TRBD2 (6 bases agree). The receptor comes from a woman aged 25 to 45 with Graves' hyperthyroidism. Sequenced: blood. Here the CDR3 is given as CASSQDWVAADLDTQYF. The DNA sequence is TGCGCCAGCAGCCAAGATTGGGTAGCGGCAGATCTAGATACGCAGTATTTT.